Below, 27 T cell receptor beta chains from the same sample are listed, as sequenced in a study of blood T cell repertoires in COVID-19. Here immunoSEQ multiplex PCR was the method, and the copy in TCRdb shows in-frame clones only, minus some. The table lists around 310,000 clones, roughly 90% of them singletons. Sequenced sample: PBMCs or T cells enriched from blood (not recorded which). These receptors all come from a woman in her 30s who had recovered from COVID-19.

The chain employs TRBV5-1 and TRBJ1-1; 9 bases agree with TRBD1. The germline V gene has CDR1 SGHRS and CDR2 YFSETQ. The CDR3 totals 15 residues. Trimming at V came to 3 bases and at J to 3 bases, leaving 6 bases not matched to a gene. As DNA, the CDR3 is TGCGCCAGCAGCTCTCTACAGGGGGCATACACTGAAGCTTTCTTT. Translating it yields CASSSLQGAYTEAFF.

The chain employs TRBV16 and TRBJ1-2; no clear D gene. The germline V and J ends were trimmed by 3 bases and 6 bases, with 17 bases remaining between them. CDR3 length: 15 residues. Germline assignment: CDR1 KGHSY and CDR2 FQNENV. The CDR3 DNA reads TGTGCCAGCAGCCATCCCTTCGGGAGGGATAATGGCTACACCTTC. Translating it yields CASSHPFGRDNGYTF.

V usage is TRBV4-1 and J usage is TRBJ1-6, with 7 bases identical to TRBD1. Germline V gene sequence: CDR1 MGHRA, CDR2 YSYEKL. This CDR3 region has 17 residues. V was clipped by 3 bases and J by 7 bases; unmatched bases: 12. The CDR3, as DNA: TGCGCCAGCAGCCAGGAGGACAGGCGTCCATCGAATTCACCCCTCCACTTT. Protein product: CASSQEDRRPSNSPLHF.

This chain uses TRBV7-2 with TRBJ2-4; 11 bases align to TRBD2. The germline gives CDR1 SGHTA, CDR2 FQGNSA. V dropped 4 bases and J dropped 13; count of bases not matched to a gene: 9. The CDR3 sequence is 14 residues long. The CDR3 here is CASSSHRGTSGQYF. In DNA form, the CDR3 reads TGTGCCAGCAGCTCCCATCGTGGGACTAGCGGCCAGTACTTC. Looking up the rest from reference TRBV7-2 and TRBJ2-4 gives the full variable domain: GAGVSQSPSNKVTEKGKDVELRCDPISGHTALYWYRQSLGQGLEFLIYFQGNSAPDKSGLPSDRFSAERTGGSVSTLTIQRTQQEDSAVYLCASSSHRGTSGQYFGAGTRLSVL.

The DNA of the CDR3 is TGCGCCAGCAGCTGGGGGACAGCCAATACCCCGCGCCCTCTAAACATTCAGTACTTC. This gives the protein CASSWGTANTPRPLNIQYF. V usage is TRBV5-1 and J usage is TRBJ2-4, with 7 bases that match TRBD1. This CDR3 is built from 19 residues. The germline V gene encodes CDR1 SGHRS and CDR2 YFSETQ. Losses at the gene ends were 3 bases for V and 6 bases for J; bases not matched to a gene: 21.

The chain couples TRBV28 to TRBJ2-7; 11 nucleotides align to TRBD2. CDR3 size: 16 residues. The ends lost 5 bases at V and 0 bases at J; junction bases unmatched: 6. Germline assignment: CDR1 MDHEN and CDR2 SYDVKM. The CDR3 coding sequence is TGTGCCAGCAGTCCCAGACTAGCGGGAAACTCCTACGAGCAGTACTTC. As protein: CASSPRLAGNSYEQYF.

The chain uses TRBV7-9 and TRBJ2-1; 10 nucleotides agree with TRBD2. The V and J ends lost 5 bases and 7 bases, in that order; junction bases with no gene match: 14. There are 17 residues in the CDR3. Per the germline V gene, CDR1 is SEHNR and CDR2 is FQNEAQ (reference sequence). This CDR3 is CASSPRGSGGFGNEQFF. Written as DNA, the CDR3 is TGTGCCAGCAGCCCCAGGGGTAGCGGGGGGTTCGGGAATGAGCAGTTCTTC.

This clone has only a few counts. The chain employs TRBV7-2 and TRBJ1-3; D is unresolved. V lost 1 base and J 4 bases, leaving 8 bases between the germline ends. This CDR3 comprises 14 residues. Germline CDR1 SGHTA, CDR2 FQGNSA. The CDR3 here is CASSLVRSGNTIYF. The CDR3 DNA reads TGTGCCAGCAGCTTAGTGAGGTCCGGAAACACCATATATTTT.

This clone appeared once. This sequence joins TRBV5-6 and TRBJ2-7; perhaps TRBD1 as D (7 bases). V lost 0 bases and J 6 bases, leaving 10 bases between the germline ends. The V gene's germline CDR1 is SGHDT and CDR2 YYEEEE. The CDR3 sequence is 13 residues long. The CDR3 bases are TGTGCCAGCAGCTTGGGGAGGGGGCGCGAGCAGTACTTC. It codes for CASSLGRGREQYF.

The chain combines TRBV5-6 with TRBJ1-4; 8 bases line up with TRBD1. J gave up 7 bases and V 0 bases, and 5 bases lay outside the gene matches. Germline-derived CDR1 and CDR2 are SGHDT and YYEEEE. This CDR3 comprises 15 residues. CDR3 amino acids: CASSLVTGGGEKLFF. The DNA of the CDR3 is TGTGCCAGCAGCTTGGTAACAGGGGGAGGTGAAAAACTGTTTTTT.

The rearrangement links TRBV18 to TRBJ2-3; TRBD2 aligns across 8 bases. Germline lookup yields CDR1 KGHSH and CDR2 LQKENI. V lost 3 bases, J lost 3 bases, and 8 bases stayed unmatched. The CDR3 has 16 residues. This chain's CDR3 is CASSPNGGAQTDTQYF. The CDR3, as DNA: TGTGCCAGCTCACCGAACGGGGGGGCCCAGACAGATACGCAGTATTTT.

V and J are TRBV5-1 and TRBJ1-3; D is perhaps TRBD1 (6 bases). Germline-derived CDR1 and CDR2 are SGHRS and YFSETQ. Trimming removed 3 bases from V and 2 bases from J, with 9 bases in between. This CDR3 has 14 amino acids. Here the CDR3 DNA reads TGCGCCAGCAGCTCACAGGGAGCTGGAAACACCATATATTTT. Translating gives CASSSQGAGNTIYF.

V gene TRBV7-2 combines with J gene TRBJ1-6, with TRBD1 identical over 8 bases. Trimming removed 4 bases from V and 11 bases from J; junction bases left unmatched: 10. The CDR3 has 15 amino acids. Germline V CDR1 and CDR2: SGHTA, FQGNSA. CDR3 DNA: TGTGCCAGCAGCTCGTTCCAGGGGGCTAGAACACCCCTCCACTTT. This translates into CASSSFQGARTPLHF.

The rearrangement links TRBV6-1 to TRBJ2-2, with TRBD2 identical over 13 bases. The junction had 11 bases not matched to a gene; V was cut back by 2 bases and J by 5 bases. CDR3 length: 19 amino acids. Germline V gene sequence: CDR1 MNHNS, CDR2 SASEGT. CDR3 nucleotide sequence: TGTGCCAGCAGTGAATACGGACTAGCGGGAGTAGGGGGAACCGGGGAGCTGTTTTTT. It codes for CASSEYGLAGVGGTGELFF.

This chain's CDR3 is CASSFSGTGGPYNSPLHF. The CDR3 DNA sequence: TGCGCCAGCAGCTTCTCCGGGACAGGGGGACCCTATAATTCACCCCTCCACTTT. V usage is TRBV5-1 and J usage is TRBJ1-6; the match to TRBD1 covers 11 bases. V trimming: 2 bases; J trimming: 2 bases; junction bases outside the gene matches: 6. Germline-derived CDR1 and CDR2 are SGHRS and YFSETQ. This CDR3 contains 18 residues.

CDR3 coding DNA: TGTGCCAGCAGCCAAGACCGGGACAGCGCCGGTGAACCCCTCCACTTT. The encoded protein is CASSQDRDSAGEPLHF. This chain uses TRBV4-2 with TRBJ1-6, with 7 bases fitting TRBD1. The CDR3 covers 16 residues. V lost 0 bases and J lost 12; bases outside the gene matches: 11. CDR1 is LGHNA and CDR2 is YNFKEQ in the germline V gene.

The chain couples TRBV5-5 to TRBJ1-1; maybe TRBD1 (5 bases). This CDR3 is built from 15 residues. Looked up from germline, CDR1 is SGHKS and CDR2 is YYEKEE (reference sequence). V lost 4 bases and J lost 1, with 14 bases in between. The CDR3 DNA reads TGTGCCAGCAGCCCGGGGGACGGGCAGAACACTGAAGCTTTCTTT. Its protein product is CASSPGDGQNTEAFF.

The rearrangement joins TRBV28 to TRBJ1-2, with D possibly being TRBD1 (6 bases). CDR1 is MDHEN, CDR2 SYDVKM, per germline. V dropped 4 bases and J dropped 8 bases, with 17 bases sitting between them. The CDR3 contains 14 residues. The CDR3: CASSCIQTGCGYTF. The CDR3 coding sequence is TGTGCCAGCAGTTGCATCCAGACAGGCTGCGGCTACACCTTC.

This sequence joins TRBV7-9 and TRBJ1-1; 7 bases line up with TRBD1. CDR1 and CDR2 (germline): SEHNR, FQNEAQ (reference sequence). The V and J ends lost 3 bases and 0 bases, in that order; junction bases with no gene match: 1. The CDR3 runs to 14 residues. This CDR3 is CASSFTGVNTEAFF. The CDR3 DNA reads as TGTGCCAGCAGCTTCACAGGGGTGAACACTGAAGCTTTCTTT.

This clone was observed a single time. The J gene is TRBJ2-7, the V gene TRBV7-6; 12 bases line up with TRBD2. V lost 5 bases to trimming and J lost 2 bases; unmatched junction nucleotides: 7. CDR3 size: 16 residues. Germline CDR1 and CDR2: SGHVS and FNYEAQ. The CDR3, as DNA: TGTGCCAGCAGCCCCCAGGGACTAGCGGGTACCTACGAGCAGTACTTC. Translating gives CASSPQGLAGTYEQYF.

In this sample, this clone turned up once. The chain combines TRBV5-1 with TRBJ1-1, with TRBD1 matching over 11 bases. V lost 4 bases and J lost 4; bases outside the gene matches: 6. The CDR3 length is 15 residues. Germline V gene data show CDR1 as SGHRS and CDR2 as YFSETQ. In DNA, the CDR3 is TGCGCCAGCAGCCGATCCGGGACAGGGGGCACTGAAGCTTTCTTT. This gives the protein CASSRSGTGGTEAFF. Full variable domain (outside the CDR3, taken from reference TRBV5-1 and TRBJ1-1): KAGVTQTPRYLIKTRGQQVTLSCSPISGHRSVSWYQQTPGQGLQFLFEYFSETQRNKGNFPGRFSGRQFSNSRSEMNVSTLELGDSALYLCASSRSGTGGTEAFFGQGTRLTVV.

This clone occurred once. The rearrangement uses TRBV28 and TRBJ2-7, with 7 positions matching TRBD1. The CDR3 covers 17 residues. The J segment lost 1 base and the V segment lost 8 bases, leaving 17 bases of the junction unmatched. Germline V gene sequence: CDR1 MDHEN, CDR2 SYDVKM. Written as DNA, the CDR3 is TGTGCCAGCTGGGGAAGGAGACAGGGCCCCCATTCCTACGAGCAGTACTTC. Translation gives CASWGRRQGPHSYEQYF.

The chain employs TRBV5-1 and TRBJ2-7; tentative D call: TRBD1 (6 bases). Germline CDR1 is SGHRS and CDR2 is YFSETQ. The CDR3 contains 15 residues. V was clipped by 2 bases and J by 3 bases, with 15 bases between them. CDR3 protein: CASSFLTGGHYEQYF. DNA of the CDR3: TGCGCCAGCAGCTTTCTCACTGGGGGCCACTACGAGCAGTACTTC.

V usage is TRBV18 and J usage is TRBJ2-1; 12 nucleotides match TRBD2. CDR1 and CDR2 (germline): KGHSH, LQKENI. CDR3 length: 19 amino acids. The J segment lost 8 bases and the V segment lost 2 bases, leaving 16 bases of the junction unmatched. CDR3 protein: CASSPSKVLTSGSRDEQFF. CDR3 sequence (DNA): TGTGCCAGCTCACCATCAAAGGTCTTGACTAGCGGGAGTCGCGATGAGCAGTTCTTC.

The chain joins TRBV3-1 (or the pseudogene TRBV3-2) to TRBJ2-5; no definite D call. Trimming pared 4 bases from V and 2 bases from J, leaving 11 bases between. The germline V gene has CDR1 LGHDT and CDR2 YNNKEL (reference sequence). The length of the CDR3 is 14 residues. CDR3 DNA sequence: TGTGCCAGCAGCCCCGAAGCCGGGCAAGAGACCCAGTACTTC. Amino acid sequence: CASSPEAGQETQYF.

CDR3 DNA sequence: TGTGCCAGCAGTTTATCCCCGGGAGGGTATTCAGATACGCAGTATTTT. This encodes CASSLSPGGYSDTQYF. This chain links TRBV27 with TRBJ2-3; 8 bases line up with TRBD2. The CDR3 runs 16 residues. With V trimmed by 0 bases and J by 4 bases, 6 bases remained unmatched. Germline V gene lookup returns CDR1 MNHEY and CDR2 SMNVEV (reference sequence).

The V gene is TRBV7-8, the J gene TRBJ1-5, with a weak D call TRBD1 (6 bases). The V end was cut by 1 base, the J end by 5 bases, with 15 bases between. The CDR3 contains 16 residues. Germline CDR1 is SGHVS and CDR2 is FQNEAQ. CDR3 in DNA: TGTGCCAGCAGCTTAGTGGCAGGGGTGGTGGATCAGCCCCAGCATTTT. It yields the protein CASSLVAGVVDQPQHF.